One sample yielded the 16 T cell receptor beta chains listed below, sequenced in a study of shared clonotypes between healthy human individuals. This table comes from immunoSEQ multiplex PCR, and its TCRdb copy is limited to in-frame clones, with some not included. The table shows about 1.1 million clones, with about 72% occurring only once. Sequenced sample: memory CD4+ T cells from PBMCs. Stated subset: CD45RA-negative fraction. Receptors originate from a man aged 18 to 30 in good health. Some clones in this sample may be carry-over from other donors' samples.

This chain links TRBV28 with TRBJ2-5; TRBD1 agrees at 9 bases. V shed 5 bases, J shed 6 bases, and the junction held 10 bases outside the gene matches. Per the germline V gene, CDR1 is MDHEN and CDR2 is SYDVKM. This CDR3 has 15 amino acids. This CDR3 reads CASSPRTGATKTQYF. In nucleotides, the CDR3 is TGTGCCAGCAGTCCCCGGACAGGGGCAACGAAGACCCAGTACTTC.

This chain uses TRBV25-1 with TRBJ1-1; 8 nucleotides match TRBD1. The length of the CDR3 is 12 residues. With V trimmed by 6 bases and J by 4 bases, 1 base remained unmatched. The V gene's germline CDR1 is MGHDK and CDR2 SYGVNS. The CDR3 DNA follows: TGTGCCAGCAGAGACAGGGGCACTGAAGCTTTCTTT. Translated, it gives CASRDRGTEAFF.

A word on this clone: Compared with germline, one end of the junction differs, possibly owing to a read error. This sample also contains other DNA sequences that code for the same CDR3. This chain uses TRBV28 with TRBJ2-1, with 10 bases matching TRBD2. In germline, CDR1 is MDHEN, CDR2 SYDVKM. The CDR3 is 15 amino acids. The CDR3 DNA sequence: TGTGCCAGCAGTCCCAGCGGGAGGGCCTATAATGAGCAGTTCTTC. It specifies CASSPSGRAYNEQFF.

This clone showed up just a few times. The V gene is TRBV12-5, the J gene TRBJ2-5, with TRBD1 matching over 7 bases. CDR1 and CDR2 (germline): LGHNT, FRNRAP. The CDR3 consists of 15 residues. J gave up 5 bases and V 4 bases, and 10 bases lay outside the gene matches. The CDR3 nucleotides read TGTGCTAGTGGTTACACCGGGACAGAGGGGGAGACCCAGTACTTC. Translating gives CASGYTGTEGETQYF.

The chain links TRBV29-1 to TRBJ2-2; TRBD2 matches at 10 bases. The V gene end was trimmed by 3 bases and the J gene end by 6 bases; junction bases not matched to a gene: 1. CDR3 size: 13 residues. The V gene's germline CDR1 is SQVTM and CDR2 ANQGSEA. Here the CDR3 DNA reads TGCAGCGTTGATAGCGGGAGGTCCGGGGAGCTGTTTTTT. It yields the protein CSVDSGRSGELFF.

This clone turned up a few times. The gene calls are TRBV6-6 and TRBJ2-7, with D uncertain. Trimming took 0 bases from V and 3 from J, leaving 12 bases between them. The V gene's germline CDR1 is MNHNY and CDR2 SVGAGI (reference sequence). This CDR3 region has 15 residues. For the CDR3, the DNA is TGTGCCAGCAGTTACTCGAGCGCAGGTGGCTACGAGCAGTACTTC. It codes for CASSYSSAGGYEQYF.

CDR3 coding DNA: TGTGCCAGCATAGCAGGACAGGGTGGCGAGCAGTACTTC. Amino acids: CASIAGQGGEQYF. This chain joins TRBV6-5 and TRBJ2-7, with 8 bases aligning to TRBD1. Germline values: CDR1 MNHEY, CDR2 SVGAGI. CDR3 length: 13 residues. The ends lost 7 bases at V and 6 bases at J; junction bases unmatched: 8.

This chain uses TRBV28 with TRBJ2-1; 10 positions agree with TRBD2. This CDR3 region has 17 residues. Germline CDR1 and CDR2: MDHEN and SYDVKM. V lost 6 bases, J lost 2 bases, and 10 bases stayed unmatched. CDR3 coding DNA: TGTGCCAGCAGCACTTGGGCTAGCGGGGGACCCTACAATGAGCAGTTCTTC. Encoded protein: CASSTWASGGPYNEQFF.

The J gene is TRBJ1-2, the V gene TRBV28; D remains ambiguous. Looked up from germline, CDR1 is MDHEN and CDR2 is SYDVKM. This CDR3 comprises 13 residues. Trimming took 3 bases from V and 8 from J, leaving 13 bases between them. CDR3 region: CASSLGAPRGYTF. In DNA, the CDR3 is TGTGCCAGCAGTTTGGGAGCTCCGAGGGGCTACACCTTC.

The chain is built from TRBV15 and TRBJ1-5, with no clear D. Germline V gene lookup returns CDR1 LNHNV and CDR2 YYDKDF (reference sequence). The length of the CDR3 is 15 residues. The germline V and J ends were trimmed by 0 bases and 0 bases, with 6 bases remaining between them. CDR3 region: CATSRELYSNQPQHF. CDR3 nucleotides: TGTGCCACCAGCAGAGAACTATATAGCAATCAGCCCCAGCATTTT.

In nucleotides, the CDR3 is TGTGCCAGCAGTTACTCGTTCACTAGCCCAGAGACCCAGTACTTC. It is translated as CASSYSFTSPETQYF. The V gene is TRBV6-6, the J gene TRBJ2-5; TRBD2 might be the D (6 bases). The length of the CDR3 is 15 residues. Germline V gene data show CDR1 as MNHNY and CDR2 as SVGAGI (reference sequence). The V end was cut by 0 bases, the J end by 4 bases, with 12 bases between.

V gene TRBV7-9 combines with J gene TRBJ1-2; D gene unclear. Trimming took off 5 bases at V and 6 bases at J, with 19 bases between the two ends. CDR3 length: 15 amino acids. From germline, CDR1 is SEHNR and CDR2 FQNEAQ (reference sequence). The CDR3, as DNA: TGTGCCAGCAGCCGGGAAGGGTCAGGTTCGCATGGCTACACCTTC. Translation gives CASSREGSGSHGYTF.

V is TRBV5-8 and J is TRBJ2-3; 10 nucleotides match TRBD1. Per the germline V gene, CDR1 is SGHTS and CDR2 is YDEGEE. The CDR3 spans 16 residues. V lost 4 bases to trimming and J lost 5 bases; unmatched junction nucleotides: 10. CDR3 in DNA: TGTGCCAGCAGCGCCGCCGGGACAGGGGTTGGAGATACGCAGTATTTT. This translates into CASSAAGTGVGDTQYF.

This clone was seen a few times. The chain carries TRBV28 and TRBJ2-2; possibly TRBD1 or TRBD2 for D (5 bases each). The CDR3 is 14 residues long. CDR1 MDHEN and CDR2 SYDVKM come from the germline V gene. Trimming removed 7 bases at V and 1 base at J, with 10 bases between. The CDR3 sequence is CASTPGRNTGELFF. CDR3 DNA sequence: TGTGCCAGCACCCCGGGACGGAACACCGGGGAGCTGTTTTTT.

V is TRBV2 and J is TRBJ2-1; 9 bases are a match to TRBD2. The CDR3 loop spans 14 amino acids. V was pared by 5 bases and J by 4 bases, with 3 bases of the junction left unmatched. The germline CDR1 and CDR2 sequences are SNHLY and FYNNEI. This CDR3 is CASSRTSVYNEQFF. The CDR3 region has the DNA TGTGCCAGCAGTCGGACTAGCGTTTACAATGAGCAGTTCTTC.

This clone was found a few times. The CDR3 nucleotides read TGTGCCACCAAACCCGACAGGGCTGGCTACACCTTC. Translation gives CATKPDRAGYTF. The V call is TRBV28, the J call TRBJ1-2; 7 nucleotides match TRBD1. The CDR3 runs to 12 residues. The V segment lost 10 bases and the J segment 7 bases; nucleotides outside the gene matches: 9. Germline values: CDR1 MDHEN, CDR2 SYDVKM.